This T cell receptor (beta chain) was captured in a study of CD8 T cells in Susac syndrome. At the level of the study: When blood was collected, patients with Susac syndrome were therapy-naive, were taking corticosteroids, or were receiving intravenous immunoglobulin alone.

Deletions cut 4 bases from V and 12 bases from J, with 17 bases between. Germline V gives CDR1 SGHRS, CDR2 YFSETQ. The CDR3 is 13 residues long. A note on this clonotype: Its antigen is unknown.

Study results and limitations: CD4+ T cell repertoires in Susac syndrome lacked clonal expansion.

RNA in amounts of about 0.5 to 1 ug was reverse transcribed with random hexamers. Across 54 Vbeta and 13 Jbeta, TCR beta CDR3 was amplified with immunoSEQ multiplex PCR. TCRdb analysed the immunoSEQ multiplex PCR reads with MiXCR anew, one entry per CDR3 protein. The sample records around 180,000 distinct CDR3 sequences, 90% to 95% being singletons. Peripheral blood CD8+ and CD4+ T cells were profiled by TCR beta sequencing. Sequencing used CD4+ T cells from PBMCs. This chain links TRBV5-1 with TRBJ2-1, with D possibly matching TRBD2 (6 bases). The sequence derives from a human donor with Susac syndrome. The CDR3 nucleotides read TGCGCCAGCAGCCCAACGGGGGACTTCGGGCAGTTCTTC. Amino acid sequence: CASSPTGDFGQFF.